These T cell receptor beta chains were read from a single sample in a study of beta chain features in type 1 diabetes. Profiled with immunoSEQ multiplex PCR; TCRdb holds only in-frame clones, not every one. The sample carries 150,000 or so clones, approximately 12% recorded once. The specimen sequenced was central memory CD4+ T cells from blood. These receptors originate from a man aged 18 to 30 in good health. Each CDR3 is given with its conserved first and last residue. The D gene is left open where the match is weak. For some rows the clone size is stated as once, few or many, or as a class when expanded; others skip it.

D: .; J: TRBJ1-5; size: few; V: TRBV19; DNA: TGTGCCAGTAGTATAGCGGCGGGAGGGCAGCCCCAGCATTTT; CDR3: CASSIAAGGQPQHF
D: .; J: TRBJ2-1; size: few; V: TRBV6-5; DNA: TGTGCCAGCAGTTACGCGACCGAGCAGTTCTTC; CDR3: CASSYATEQFF
D: TRBD2; J: TRBJ2-7; size: .; V: TRBV7-2; DNA: TGTGCCAGCAGCTCTAGCGGGGGCTCCTACGAGCAGTACTTC; CDR3: CASSSSGGSYEQYF
D: .; J: TRBJ2-3; size: .; V: TRBV29-1; DNA: TGCAGCGTCGGTGACCCCTCTAGCACAGATACGCAGTATTTT; CDR3: CSVGDPSSTDTQYF
D: TRBD1; J: TRBJ2-4; size: few; V: TRBV28; DNA: TGTGCCAGCAGTTCGACAGGGGGCGAAAACATTCAGTACTTC; CDR3: CASSSTGGENIQYF
D: .; J: TRBJ2-2; size: .; V: TRBV18; DNA: TGTGCCAGCCCAAGGCTGGGAACGGACACCGGGGAGCTGTTTTTT; CDR3: CASPRLGTDTGELFF
D: .; J: TRBJ2-2; size: .; V: TRBV2; DNA: TGTGCCAGCAGTGGGCAGGGCGAGACCGGGGAGCTGTTTTTT; CDR3: CASSGQGETGELFF
D: TRBD1; J: TRBJ2-2; size: .; V: TRBV7-2; DNA: TGTGCCAGCAGCCCGGGACAGGGTAACACCGGGGAGCTGTTTTTT; CDR3: CASSPGQGNTGELFF
D: TRBD1; J: TRBJ2-5; size: few; V: TRBV5-4; DNA: TGTGCCAGCAGGTCTGGGACAGACCAAGAGACCCAGTACTTC; CDR3: CASRSGTDQETQYF
D: TRBD1; J: TRBJ2-7; size: .; V: TRBV29-1; DNA: TGCAGCGTTCACTCCGGGACAGGGGCCTACGAGCAGTACTTC; CDR3: CSVHSGTGAYEQYF
D: TRBD1; J: TRBJ2-1; size: few; V: TRBV6-5; DNA: TGTGCCAGCAGTTCTCCAAGGGACAGATACAATGAGCAGTTCTTC; CDR3: CASSSPRDRYNEQFF
D: TRBD1; J: TRBJ1-1; size: .; V: TRBV29-1; DNA: TGCAGCACCCGGCGGACAGGGGGAGGGGACACTGAAGCTTTCTTT; CDR3: CSTRRTGGGDTEAFF
D: TRBD2; J: TRBJ2-3; size: few; V: TRBV5-8; DNA: TGTGCCAGCAGTTTAGGACTAGCGGGAAGTCGCGAAGATACGCAGTATTTT; CDR3: CASSLGLAGSREDTQYF
D: .; J: TRBJ1-2; size: .; V: TRBV14; DNA: TGTGCCAGCAGCGAGGGGCTTTACTATGGCTACACCTTC; CDR3: CASSEGLYYGYTF
D: .; J: TRBJ1-2; size: .; V: TRBV9; DNA: TGTGCCAGCAGCGCCGACCCCGGGGGGACCTATGGCTACACCTTC; CDR3: CASSADPGGTYGYTF
D: TRBD2; J: TRBJ2-2; size: few; V: TRBV5-1; DNA: TGCGCCAGCAGCTTAAAAGCGGGGGCGAACACCGGGGAGCTGTTTTTT; CDR3: CASSLKAGANTGELFF
D: .; J: TRBJ1-1; size: many; V: TRBV10-3; DNA: TGTGCCATCAGTAAGGAGGGATACATGAACACTGAAGCTTTCTTT; CDR3: CAISKEGYMNTEAFF
D: .; J: TRBJ2-1; size: .; V: TRBV5-1; DNA: TGCGCCAGCAGCCGCATATATAGTAACAATGAGCAGTTCTTC; CDR3: CASSRIYSNNEQFF
D: .; J: TRBJ1-4; size: few; V: TRBV29-1; DNA: TGCAGCGTCAACTCCGAAGGCAACAGGGAAAAACTGTTTTTT; CDR3: CSVNSEGNREKLFF
D: TRBD1; J: TRBJ1-5; size: .; V: TRBV28; DNA: TGTGCCAGCAGCCCCTCGACAGGGCGAAACCAGCCCCAGCATTTT; CDR3: CASSPSTGRNQPQHF
D: TRBD1; J: TRBJ1-3; size: .; V: TRBV9; DNA: TGTGCCAGCAGCGGAGAGACAGGGGCTGGAAACACCATATATTTT; CDR3: CASSGETGAGNTIYF
D: TRBD1; J: TRBJ1-1; size: few; V: TRBV7-3; DNA: TGTGCCAGCAGCCAACCGGGACAGGGTAGCGCTTTCTTT; CDR3: CASSQPGQGSAFF
D: .; J: TRBJ2-4; size: many; V: TRBV7-2; DNA: TGTGCCAGCAGCTTCGACAGAACCAAAAACATTCAGTACTTC; CDR3: CASSFDRTKNIQYF
D: .; J: TRBJ2-5; size: few; V: TRBV7-6; DNA: TGTGCCAGCAGCTTAGAGGGACCCAACACCCAGTACTTC; CDR3: CASSLEGPNTQYF
D: .; J: TRBJ2-7; size: .; V: TRBV7-2; DNA: TGTGCCAGCAGCTCGAGGGACCCGTGGGACGAGCAGTACTTC; CDR3: CASSSRDPWDEQYF
D: TRBD2; J: TRBJ2-1; size: .; V: TRBV27; DNA: TGTGCCAGCAGGGGACTAGCGGGGGGAGAAGATGAGCAGTTCTTC; CDR3: CASRGLAGGEDEQFF
D: .; J: TRBJ2-3; size: few; V: TRBV4-2; DNA: TGTGCCAGCAGCCAGGACTCCTTCTCGCCGCAGTATTTT; CDR3: CASSQDSFSPQYF
D: .; J: TRBJ1-2; size: .; V: TRBV10-3; DNA: TGTGCCATCAGTGTAGGACAGTTAGATAACTATGGCTACACCTTC; CDR3: CAISVGQLDNYGYTF
D: .; J: TRBJ2-7; size: .; V: TRBV28; DNA: TGTGCCAGCTGTGGGGACTCAGGCTACGAGCAGTACTTC; CDR3: CASCGDSGYEQYF
D: .; J: TRBJ2-3; size: few; V: TRBV2; DNA: TGTGCCAGCAGTGCTGCAGATACGCAGTATTTT; CDR3: CASSAADTQYF
D: .; J: TRBJ1-5; size: .; V: TRBV6-1; DNA: TGTGCCAGCAGTGCTCAGGGGATGGGGAGTCAGCCCCAGCATTTT; CDR3: CASSAQGMGSQPQHF
D: .; J: TRBJ2-4; size: .; V: TRBV6-5; DNA: TGTGCCAGCAGTTACGGGCTAGCCAAAAACATTCAGTACTTC; CDR3: CASSYGLAKNIQYF
D: .; J: TRBJ1-1; size: .; V: TRBV7-6; DNA: TGTGCCAGCAAGAACCTACAGGGTGAAGCTTTCTTT; CDR3: CASKNLQGEAFF
D: .; J: TRBJ2-1; size: few; V: TRBV5-1; DNA: TGCGCCAGCAGCCAGTCTGAATCGAGGGGCAATGAGCAGTTCTTC; CDR3: CASSQSESRGNEQFF
D: .; J: TRBJ2-7; size: few; V: TRBV19; DNA: TGTGCCAGTAGTACTCGGGACCGAGTAGGTGTGCAGTACTTC; CDR3: CASSTRDRVGVQYF
D: .; J: TRBJ1-5; size: many; V: TRBV15; DNA: TGTGCCACCAGCAGAGAAAGGGCAGCTTATAGCAATCAGCCCCAGCATTTT; CDR3: CATSRERAAYSNQPQHF
D: .; J: TRBJ2-3; size: .; V: TRBV29-1; DNA: TGCAGCGGAAAGGGACGGCTGGTGGATACGCAGTATTTT; CDR3: CSGKGRLVDTQYF
D: .; J: TRBJ1-1; size: .; V: TRBV29-1; DNA: TGCAGCGTGACCGGGGCTGAAGCTTTCTTT; CDR3: CSVTGAEAFF
D: TRBD2; J: TRBJ2-7; size: .; V: TRBV6-6; DNA: TGTGCCAGCAGTTACGCGGCTAGCGGGGGCTACGAGCAGTACTTC; CDR3: CASSYAASGGYEQYF
D: .; J: TRBJ1-1; size: .; V: TRBV9; DNA: TGTGCCAGCAGCGTAGCATCCCACCGGGGAACTGAAGCTTTCTTT; CDR3: CASSVASHRGTEAFF
D: .; J: TRBJ2-1; size: few; V: TRBV5-1; DNA: TGCGCCAGCAGCTTCATGGTCCGGGGCAATGAGCAGTTCTTC; CDR3: CASSFMVRGNEQFF
D: .; J: TRBJ1-1; size: .; V: TRBV5-4; DNA: TGTGCCAGCAGCCCAGTAAGGGGACAATCGAACACTGAAGCTTTCTTT; CDR3: CASSPVRGQSNTEAFF
D: .; J: TRBJ2-5; size: few; V: TRBV18; DNA: TGTGCCAGCTCGAATTCAGTGCTCCGGGAGACCCAGTACTTC; CDR3: CASSNSVLRETQYF
D: .; J: TRBJ1-5; size: few; V: TRBV7-2; DNA: TGTGCCAGCAGCTATCAGGGCAGCAATCAGCCCCAGCATTTT; CDR3: CASSYQGSNQPQHF
D: TRBD1; J: TRBJ1-4; size: many; V: TRBV2; DNA: TGTGCCACCCAGGGGGAGGGGCCTGGCCCGGAAAAACTGTTTTTT; CDR3: CATQGEGPGPEKLFF
D: TRBD2; J: TRBJ2-1; size: many; V: TRBV9; DNA: TGTGCCAGCAGCGTCCTAGCGGGTATCCATGAGCAGTTCTTC; CDR3: CASSVLAGIHEQFF
D: TRBD1; J: TRBJ1-5; size: few; V: TRBV7-9; DNA: TGTGCCAGCACCTTGACAGGGAGCAATCAGCCCCAGCATTTT; CDR3: CASTLTGSNQPQHF
D: .; J: TRBJ2-7; size: .; V: TRBV29-1; DNA: TGCAGCGTTGGGCAGGGGAACTCTTACGAGCAGTACTTC; CDR3: CSVGQGNSYEQYF
D: .; J: TRBJ1-2; size: .; V: TRBV7-2; DNA: TGTGCCAGCAGCTTGGGGCAGCTTACTAACTATGGCTACACCTTC; CDR3: CASSLGQLTNYGYTF
D: .; J: TRBJ2-1; size: .; V: TRBV7-3; DNA: TGTGCCAGCAGCCCTCAAGGGGCATCAACTTACAATGAGCAGTTCTTC; CDR3: CASSPQGASTYNEQFF
D: .; J: TRBJ2-7; size: few; V: TRBV20-1; DNA: TGCAGTGCTAGAGAGAACTACGAGCAGTACTTC; CDR3: CSARENYEQYF
D: TRBD1; J: TRBJ2-7; size: many; V: TRBV7-2; DNA: TGTGCCAGCAGCTCGGACAGGGCTTCCTACGAGCAGTACTTC; CDR3: CASSSDRASYEQYF
D: .; J: TRBJ1-2; size: .; V: TRBV18; DNA: TGTGCCAGCGAAAGGGTCGAGAACTATGGCTACACCTTC; CDR3: CASERVENYGYTF